Below are 32 T cell receptor beta chains sequenced from a single sample in a study of OX40 agonist ivuxolimab in advanced cancers. TCRdb's table, derived via immunoSEQ multiplex PCR, lists solely in-frame clones and lacks some. Here the sample spans around 140,000 clones, about nine tenths being singletons. This material consisted of CD4+ or CD8+ T cells sorted from blood, taken in a trial of the OX40 agonist ivuxolimab. The receptor set was obtained from an adult with an advanced solid tumor such as melanoma, head and neck, liver or kidney cancer.

In this sample, this clone turned up once. This chain joins TRBV5-1 and TRBJ2-7; 7 nucleotides agree with TRBD2. The CDR3 totals 15 residues. V shed 4 bases, J shed 0 bases, and the junction held 7 bases outside the gene matches. Germline V gives CDR1 SGHRS, CDR2 YFSETQ. The CDR3, as DNA: TGCGCCAGCAGCCCGGGGACTACCTCCTCCTACGAGCAGTACTTC. This translates into CASSPGTTSSYEQYF.

The chain uses TRBV10-3 and TRBJ2-7; D unclear. V was shortened by 0 bases and J by 3 bases, with 12 bases between the two germline ends. CDR3 length equals 15 residues. Germline V CDR1 and CDR2: ENHRY, SYGVKD. This CDR3 is CAISESAARYYEQYF. CDR3 nucleotide sequence: TGTGCCATCAGTGAGTCGGCAGCCAGGTACTACGAGCAGTACTTC.

This sequence joins TRBV5-4 and TRBJ1-4; TRBD1 might be the D (5 bases). Trimming took 4 bases from V and 0 from J, leaving 10 bases between them. Germline values: CDR1 SGHNT, CDR2 YYREEE (reference sequence). The CDR3 is 15 amino acids. The CDR3 protein is CASSAQGATNEKLFF. CDR3 DNA: TGTGCCAGCAGCGCCCAGGGTGCAACTAATGAAAAACTGTTTTTT.

This clone was seen only a few times. The chain employs TRBV21-1 and TRBJ1-2. TRBV21-1 is reported as a pseudogene. The CDR3 has 12 residues. For the CDR3, the DNA is TGTGCCAGCAGCTGGCGGGTGGAAGGCTACACCTTC. This gives the protein CASSWRVEGYTF.

The chain employs TRBV13 and TRBJ2-7, with 9 nucleotides matching TRBD1. CDR3 length: 15 residues. The V and J ends lost 5 bases and 3 bases, in that order; junction bases with no gene match: 8. CDR1 is PRHDT and CDR2 is FYEKMQ in the germline V gene (reference sequence). The DNA for the CDR3 is TGTGCCAGCAGCAGGGACAGGGAGGGTGACTACGAGCAGTACTTC. This codes for CASSRDREGDYEQYF.

The chain links TRBV6-5 to TRBJ2-4; maybe TRBD1 (5 bases). Germline V gene sequence: CDR1 MNHEY, CDR2 SVGAGI. CDR3 size: 13 residues. The V and J ends lost 6 bases and 7 bases respectively, with 13 bases between them. The CDR3 protein is CASSPQGWNIQYF. CDR3 in DNA: TGTGCCAGCAGCCCCCAGGGCTGGAACATTCAGTACTTC.

The chain recombines TRBV2 with TRBJ1-2; 9 bases are shared with TRBD1. The germline V gene has CDR1 SNHLY and CDR2 FYNNEI. The CDR3 contains 13 residues. J was trimmed by 8 bases and V by 6 bases; bases with no gene match: 7. The CDR3 is CASRGQGSQGYTF. Here the CDR3 DNA reads TGTGCCAGCAGGGGACAGGGCTCTCAAGGCTACACCTTC.

This clone was counted a single time. This same CDR3 is encoded by further DNA sequences in the sample. The chain combines TRBV19 with TRBJ1-5; TRBD1 matches at 7 bases. The CDR3 contains 14 residues. The germline V gene encodes CDR1 LNHDA and CDR2 SQIVND (reference sequence). V lost 3 bases and J lost 1; bases outside the gene matches: 0. The CDR3 DNA sequence: TGTGCCAGTAGTATCAGGGGGAGCAATCAGCCCCAGCATTTT. This translates into CASSIRGSNQPQHF.

This sequence joins TRBV5-4 and TRBJ2-7; 8 nucleotides agree with TRBD1. V shed 2 bases and J 7 bases; nucleotides not matched to a gene: 8. The CDR3 runs to 14 residues. Germline lookup yields CDR1 SGHNT and CDR2 YYREEE (reference sequence). CDR3 coding DNA: TGTGCCAGCAGCTTAGGACAGGGATCGGAGGAGCAGTACTTC. This codes for CASSLGQGSEEQYF.

The J gene is TRBJ2-3, the V gene TRBV5-1; unclear D gene. V shed 6 bases and J shed 0 bases, with 11 bases lying between them. The CDR3 totals 14 residues. Germline V gives CDR1 SGHRS, CDR2 YFSETQ. CDR3 coding DNA: TGCGCCAGCACCCAAACAACTAGCACAGATACGCAGTATTTT. As protein: CASTQTTSTDTQYF.

The CDR3 here is CASSGGLAGGETQYF. The CDR3 region has the DNA TGCGCCAGCAGCGGCGGACTAGCGGGGGGGGAGACCCAGTACTTC. This sequence joins TRBV5-1 and TRBJ2-5; 15 nucleotides line up with TRBD2. This CDR3 is built from 15 residues. Germline V CDR1 and CDR2: SGHRS, YFSETQ. After removal of 4 bases from V and 5 bases from J, the junction contained 3 bases not matched to a gene. Complete variable domain (other parts from reference TRBV5-1 and TRBJ2-5): KAGVTQTPRYLIKTRGQQVTLSCSPISGHRSVSWYQQTPGQGLQFLFEYFSETQRNKGNFPGRFSGRQFSNSRSEMNVSTLELGDSALYLCASSGGLAGGETQYFGPGTRLLVL.

The chain recombines TRBV5-6 with TRBJ2-2, with 8 nucleotides matching TRBD1. CDR1 is SGHDT, CDR2 YYEEEE, per germline. With 1 base clipped from V and 5 bases from J, the junction kept 7 bases outside the gene matches. The CDR3 extends over 16 amino acids. The CDR3, as DNA: TGTGCCAGCAGCTTGCGGACAGGGTTAGGAACCGGGGAGCTGTTTTTT. Encoded protein: CASSLRTGLGTGELFF.

This chain connects TRBV19 to TRBJ2-1; D remains unclear. V was trimmed by 3 bases and J by 1 base, leaving 4 bases between them. Germline V CDR1 and CDR2: LNHDA, SQIVND (reference sequence). The CDR3 consists of 13 residues. CDR3 in amino acids: CASSIRSYNEQFF. As DNA, the CDR3 is TGTGCCAGTAGTATCCGTTCCTACAATGAGCAGTTCTTC.

The chain links TRBV25-1 to TRBJ1-2, with TRBD1 as a possible D gene (5 bases). Per the germline V gene, CDR1 is MGHDK and CDR2 is SYGVNS. The V and J ends lost 1 base and 2 bases respectively, with 17 bases between them. The CDR3 has 17 amino acids. CDR3 region: CASSESRTLGVNYGYTF. In DNA form, the CDR3 reads TGTGCCAGCAGTGAATCCCGAACCCTAGGGGTAAACTATGGCTACACCTTC.

The J gene is TRBJ2-2, the V gene TRBV18; possible D gene TRBD2, 6 bases. CDR1 is KGHSH and CDR2 is LQKENI in the germline V gene. CDR3 length equals 15 residues. V lost 0 bases, J lost 6 bases, and 11 bases lay in between. The CDR3 region has the DNA TGTGCCAGCTCACCACCGACTAGTTCTGCCGGGGAGCTGTTTTTT. It yields the protein CASSPPTSSAGELFF.

The genes are TRBV28 and TRBJ2-2; D remains unclear. The CDR3 loop spans 12 amino acids. Germline values: CDR1 MDHEN, CDR2 SYDVKM. Trimming took off 8 bases at V and 1 base at J, with 5 bases between the two ends. DNA of the CDR3: TGTGCCAGCGGGGAGAACACCGGGGAGCTGTTTTTT. This sequence encodes CASGENTGELFF. The full variable domain, its missing parts supplied by reference TRBV28 and TRBJ2-2, is DVKVTQSSRYLVKRTGEKVFLECVQDMDHENMFWYRQDPGLGLRLIYFSYDVKMKEKGDIPEGYSVSREKKERFSLILESASTNQTSMYLCASGENTGELFFGEGSRLTVL.

This chain links TRBV6-6 with TRBJ2-3; D is possibly TRBD1 (7 bases). This CDR3 comprises 13 residues. The V gene lost 8 bases and the J gene lost 7 bases, with 16 bases spanning the gap. Germline V gene data show CDR1 as MNHNY and CDR2 as SVGAGI (reference sequence). The CDR3 loop reads CASLLQGRNTQYF. CDR3 nucleotides: TGTGCCAGCCTTCTACAGGGGAGGAATACGCAGTATTTT.

The genes are TRBV6-6 and TRBJ2-3; no reliable D call. The CDR3 sequence is 15 residues long. CDR1 is MNHNY, CDR2 SVGAGI, per germline (reference sequence). V shed 0 bases and J shed 0 bases, with 7 bases lying between them. CDR3 protein: CASSYSTASTDTQYF. The CDR3 DNA is TGTGCCAGCAGTTACTCTACAGCTAGCACAGATACGCAGTATTTT.

The chain links TRBV13 to TRBJ2-7; 10 positions agree with TRBD2. The germline V gene encodes CDR1 PRHDT and CDR2 FYEKMQ (reference sequence). Trimming took 5 bases from V and 3 from J; bases not matched to a gene: 7. The CDR3 sequence is 15 residues long. The DNA of the CDR3 is TGTGCCAGCAGCACTACTAGCGGGGCGGACTACGAGCAGTACTTC. It is translated as CASSTTSGADYEQYF.

This clone has a handful of counts. The rearrangement joins TRBV10-3 to TRBJ1-1; D not resolved. The germline gives CDR1 ENHRY, CDR2 SYGVKD. Trimming stripped 8 bases from V and 0 bases from J, with 7 bases between. The CDR3 is made up of 12 amino acids. The CDR3, as DNA: TGTGCCATCTCCACTGTGAACACTGAAGCTTTCTTT. It codes for CAISTVNTEAFF.

V is TRBV18 and J is TRBJ2-1; D not certain. The germline CDR1 and CDR2 sequences are KGHSH and LQKENI. There are 17 residues in the CDR3. V lost 3 bases to trimming and J lost 5 bases, with 20 bases between them. Here the CDR3 DNA reads TGTGCCAGCTCACCGCGCGAAGCGTCTGGTGGTCACAATGAGCAGTTCTTC. It yields the protein CASSPREASGGHNEQFF.

This clone is a singleton in its sample. V is TRBV28 and J is TRBJ2-5; 10 nucleotides align to TRBD2. The germline CDR1 and CDR2 sequences are MDHEN and SYDVKM. The ends lost 6 bases at V and 5 bases at J; junction bases unmatched: 6. The CDR3 length is 14 residues. The CDR3 DNA follows: TGTGCCAGCAGCGGGACTAGCGTAAAGGAGACCCAGTACTTC. Translated, it gives CASSGTSVKETQYF.

V gene TRBV6-5 combines with J gene TRBJ1-4, with 12 bases matching TRBD1. In germline, CDR1 is MNHEY, CDR2 SVGAGI. The CDR3 extends over 14 amino acids. The ends lost 8 bases at V and 8 bases at J; junction bases unmatched: 6. In nucleotides, the CDR3 is TGTGCCAGCGGCTCCGGGACAGGGGGCGAAAAACTGTTTTTT. It translates to CASGSGTGGEKLFF.

The genes are TRBV9 and TRBJ2-7; the match to TRBD2 covers 9 bases. CDR1 SGDLS and CDR2 YYNGEE come from the germline V gene. The CDR3 covers 15 residues. V shed 5 bases, J shed 0 bases, and the junction held 6 bases outside the gene matches. The CDR3 loop reads CASSVLSGSSYEQYF. The CDR3 coding sequence is TGTGCCAGCAGTGTACTTAGCGGGAGCTCCTACGAGCAGTACTTC.

This clone was detected only once. The chain recombines TRBV6-1 with TRBJ1-2, with 7 positions matching TRBD1. Germline V gene sequence: CDR1 MNHNS, CDR2 SASEGT. V was pared by 5 bases and J by 7 bases, with 4 bases of the junction left unmatched. This CDR3 contains 12 residues. CDR3 bases: TGTGCCAGCAGTTGGACAGGCGCTGGCTACACCTTC. Translated: CASSWTGAGYTF.

V and J are TRBV6-6 and TRBJ1-5; tentative D call: TRBD1 (6 bases). Germline V gives CDR1 MNHNY, CDR2 SVGAGI (reference sequence). CDR3 size: 14 residues. The V and J ends lost 0 bases and 7 bases respectively, with 10 bases between them. Here the CDR3 DNA reads TGTGCCAGCAGTTACTCCTCCCAGGGGCAGCCCCAGCATTTT. Amino acids: CASSYSSQGQPQHF.

The V gene is TRBV5-6, the J gene TRBJ1-5, with 10 bases that match TRBD1. The CDR3 totals 16 residues. Germline V gene sequence: CDR1 SGHDT, CDR2 YYEEEE. J lost 2 bases, V lost 6 bases, and 8 bases had no gene match. The CDR3 reads CASTGDRGRGNQPQHF. In nucleotides, the CDR3 is TGTGCCAGCACCGGCGACAGGGGGCGAGGCAATCAGCCCCAGCATTTT. Looking up the rest from reference TRBV5-6 and TRBJ1-5 gives the full variable domain: DAGVTQSPTHLIKTRGQQVTLRCSPKSGHDTVSWYQQALGQGPQFIFQYYEEEERQRGNFPDRFSGHQFPNYSSELNVNALLLGDSALYLCASTGDRGRGNQPQHFGDGTRLSIL.

The chain combines TRBV19 with TRBJ1-1; a possible D gene is TRBD1 (5 bases). In germline, CDR1 is LNHDA, CDR2 SQIVND (reference sequence). The CDR3 runs to 13 residues. The germline V and J ends were trimmed by 10 bases and 1 base, with 13 bases remaining between them. CDR3 protein: CAIKDTQNTEAFF. Written as DNA, the CDR3 is TGTGCCATAAAGGACACCCAGAACACTGAAGCTTTCTTT.

CDR3 loop: CASSYGVGSYNEQFF. DNA for the CDR3: TGCGCCAGCAGTTATGGAGTTGGGTCCTACAATGAGCAGTTCTTC. This chain joins TRBV5-1 and TRBJ2-1; no clear D. The CDR3 sequence is 15 residues long. V was clipped by 5 bases and J by 1 base, with 13 bases between them. CDR1 is SGHRS and CDR2 is YFSETQ in the germline V gene.

The J gene is TRBJ1-2, the V gene TRBV6-1, with D tentatively TRBD1 (6 bases). There are 12 residues in the CDR3. The germline CDR1 and CDR2 sequences are MNHNS and SASEGT. Trimming left V 8 bases short and J 2 bases short, with 9 bases between. The CDR3 nucleotides are TGTGCCAGCGACAGGCGGAACTATGGCTACACCTTC. This encodes CASDRRNYGYTF.

The sample holds a few counts of this clone. For the CDR3, the DNA is TGTGCCTGGAGGGGTACAGGGGTAGGGGAGCAGTACTTC. Residues: CAWRGTGVGEQYF. The gene calls are TRBV30 and TRBJ2-7; 7 bases map to TRBD1. The CDR3 runs 13 residues. V was pared by 3 bases and J by 7 bases, with 9 bases of the junction left unmatched. CDR1 is GTSNPN and CDR2 is SVGIG in the germline V gene (reference sequence).

V is TRBV5-8 and J is TRBJ2-1; 8 bases map to TRBD1. CDR1 is SGHTS and CDR2 is YDEGEE in the germline V gene. V lost 3 bases and J lost 1; bases outside the gene matches: 0. The CDR3 runs 14 residues. The CDR3 nucleotides are TGTGCCAGCAGCTACAGGGGGTCCTACAATGAGCAGTTCTTC. Protein product: CASSYRGSYNEQFF.